These T cell receptor beta chains were read from a single sample in a study of shared clonotypes between healthy human individuals. Clones were sequenced by immunoSEQ multiplex PCR, and TCRdb holds only the in-frame ones, with some missing. The table lists about 2.3 million clones, around 93% of them singletons. The sequencing sample was made of naive CD4+ T cells from PBMCs. Receptors were obtained from a man between 18 and 35 years old in good health. Some clones in this sample may be carry-over from other donors' samples. Both conserved end residues are part of each CDR3. The D gene is left open where the match is weak. Only some rows state a clone size, as once, few, many or a class for expanded clones.

len	v_gene	abundance	d_gene	j_gene	CDR3aa	CDR3nt
18	TRBV27	NA	TRBD1	TRBJ2-7	CASSLYPATGTGVNEQYF	TGTGCCAGCAGTTTATACCCCGCTACCGGGACAGGGGTTAACGAGCAGTACTTC
15	TRBV2	NA	TRBD1	TRBJ1-4	CASIEAWGQGEKLFF	TGTGCCAGCATCGAAGCGTGGGGACAGGGCGAAAAACTGTTTTTT
11	TRBV28	once	NA	TRBJ1-5	CATQSGQPQHF	TGTGCCACCCAGTCTGGTCAGCCCCAGCATTTT
18	TRBV5-1	NA	TRBD2	TRBJ2-2	CASSPEGAGGPNTGELFF	TGCGCCAGCAGCCCCGAAGGAGCGGGAGGGCCGAACACCGGGGAGCTGTTTTTT
16	TRBV7-9	NA	NA	TRBJ2-3	CASSLAVGRIKDTQYF	TGTGCCAGCAGCTTAGCTGTAGGGAGAATTAAGGATACGCAGTATTTT
15	TRBV19	NA	TRBD1	TRBJ1-5	CASSIRDRLNQPQHF	TGTGCCAGTAGTATCCGGGACAGGCTCAATCAGCCCCAGCATTTT
13	TRBV4-1	NA	NA	TRBJ1-1	CASSQDRYGVAFF	TGCGCCAGCAGCCAAGATAGGTACGGCGTAGCTTTCTTT
15	TRBV11-2	NA	TRBD2	TRBJ2-1	CASTSYRGRATEQFF	TGTGCCAGCACCTCCTACCGCGGGAGGGCCACAGAGCAGTTCTTC
16	TRBV9	NA	TRBD2	TRBJ2-1	CASSPFGAGGYNEQFF	TGTGCCAGCAGCCCCTTTGGAGCGGGAGGTTACAATGAGCAGTTCTTC
17	TRBV5-1	NA	TRBD1	TRBJ1-3	CASSYSGRTGSGNTIYF	TGCGCCAGCAGCTATTCCGGGAGGACAGGCTCCGGAAACACCATATATTTT
19	TRBV6-4	NA	TRBD2	TRBJ2-2	CASSDPGLAGGPGTGELFF	TGTGCCAGCAGTGACCCGGGACTAGCGGGAGGGCCCGGTACCGGGGAGCTGTTTTTT
13	TRBV5-1	NA	NA	TRBJ1-2	CASSLEAAHGYTF	TGCGCCAGCAGCTTGGAGGCAGCCCATGGCTACACCTTC
16	TRBV5-1	NA	NA	TRBJ1-2	CASSLVSGAGDYGYTF	TGCGCCAGCAGCTTGGTATCAGGGGCGGGAGACTATGGCTACACCTTC
15	TRBV5-1	NA	NA	TRBJ2-5	CASSLMGRQEETQYF	TGCGCCAGCAGCTTGATGGGACGCCAGGAAGAGACCCAGTACTTC
15	TRBV7-9	NA	TRBD2	TRBJ2-5	CASSLGTRGEETQYF	TGTGCCAGCAGCTTGGGGACTAGGGGGGAAGAGACCCAGTACTTC
15	TRBV7-3	few	NA	TRBJ1-5	CASRISTGNNQPQHF	TGTGCCAGCAGAATATCAACAGGCAACAATCAGCCCCAGCATTTT
15	TRBV9	few	TRBD1	TRBJ1-4	CASSAVTGVEEKLFF	TGTGCCAGCAGCGCTGTGACAGGGGTCGAGGAAAAACTGTTTTTT
18	TRBV11-2	NA	NA	TRBJ2-3	CASSSNVGLYDIVGTQYF	TGTGCCAGCAGCTCTAATGTGGGGCTATACGATATAGTGGGTACGCAGTATTTT
15	TRBV21-1	NA	NA	TRBJ1-5	CASSKGAGRGQPQHF	TGTGCCAGCAGCAAAGGGGCAGGGAGAGGTCAGCCCCAGCATTTT
14	TRBV27	NA	NA	TRBJ1-1	CASNPQGRNTEAFF	TGTGCCAGCAACCCGCAGGGCAGGAACACTGAAGCTTTCTTT
14	TRBV7-3	NA	NA	TRBJ2-1	CASSLRARDNEQFF	TGTGCCAGCAGCTTAAGGGCCAGGGACAATGAGCAGTTCTTC
15	TRBV19	NA	NA	TRBJ1-3	CASYERTISGNTIYF	TGTGCCAGCTATGAAAGGACGATCTCTGGAAACACCATATATTTT